This TCR beta chain was profiled in a study of blood T cell repertoires in COVID-19. Study-wide background: Specimens from acute and convalescent COVID-19 originated in the United States, Italy and Spain. T cells, B-cell-depleted T cells, or PBMCs provided the cDNA or gDNA that served as material.

As processed by the authors: Reference gene primer amplification gave estimated nucleated cell counts. Method: immunoSEQ multiplex PCR; TCRdb's copy keeps in-frame clones and lacks some. For V, J and clone size, that table is used; D and trimming come from the DNA. This sample has 250,000 to 350,000 clones, with roughly 89% found just once. The CDR3 contains 12 residues. The germline V gene has CDR1 GTSNPN and CDR2 SVGIG (reference sequence). V was shortened by 0 bases and J by 4 bases, with 6 bases between the two germline ends. This rearrangement joins TRBV30 to TRBJ1-2; no clear D gene. This TCR was recovered from a woman aged 40 to 50 who had recovered from COVID-19. Input material: peripheral blood. DNA for the CDR3: TGTGCCTGGAGTGTACAGACCTATGGCTACACCTTC. It codes for CAWSVQTYGYTF.